These 29 T cell receptor beta chains originate from one sample sequenced in a study of beta chain features in type 1 diabetes. No antigen has been assigned to these receptors. Whole-study results and caveats: All four CD4+ subsets from Type 1 diabetes patients carried moderately but significantly shorter TCRB CDR3s.

Every bit of the isolated RNA underwent reverse transcription, so sequencing read expressed TCRB transcripts. Sequenced by immunoSEQ multiplex PCR; TCRdb stores in-frame clones only, minus some. The sample consists of 150,000 to 200,000 clones, 63% of them appearing once. Specimen: naive CD4+ T cells from blood. These receptors were obtained from a man aged 25 to 40 with type 1 diabetes.

The rearrangement uses TRBV6-5 and TRBJ2-3; no reliable D call. The V end was cut by 6 bases, the J end by 7 bases, with 14 bases between. The V gene's germline CDR1 is MNHEY and CDR2 SVGAGI. This CDR3 spans 13 amino acids. CDR3 loop: CASRETVAHTQYF. The CDR3 DNA reads as TGTGCCAGCAGGGAAACGGTCGCACATACGCAGTATTTT.

J is TRBJ2-3 and V is TRBV7-2, with D uncertain. Germline CDR1 is SGHTA and CDR2 is FQGNSA. V was shortened by 0 bases and J by 6 bases, with 7 bases between the two germline ends. The CDR3 spans 13 residues. DNA of the CDR3: TGTGCCAGCAGCTTAGCCACCCCCGATACGCAGTATTTT. It codes for CASSLATPDTQYF.

The V and J genes are TRBV4-3 and TRBJ2-1, with D perhaps TRBD2 (5 bases). V lost 1 base and J 0 bases, leaving 10 bases between the germline ends. This CDR3 region has 16 residues. CDR1 is LGHNA, CDR2 YSLEER, per germline. The CDR3 coding sequence is TGCGCCAGCAGCCAAGGGATAACTAGCTCCTACAATGAGCAGTTCTTC. Translation gives CASSQGITSSYNEQFF.

This chain uses TRBV18 with TRBJ1-1, with 9 nucleotides matching TRBD1. The V and J ends lost 0 bases and 7 bases, in that order; junction bases with no gene match: 0. Germline values: CDR1 KGHSH, CDR2 LQKENI. The CDR3 covers 13 residues. In nucleotides, the CDR3 is TGTGCCAGCTCACCACCGGGACAGGGTGAAGCTTTCTTT. Translating it yields CASSPPGQGEAFF.

This clone came up a few times. The V gene is TRBV28, the J gene TRBJ2-1; 7 positions agree with TRBD1. V dropped 7 bases and J dropped 9; count of bases not matched to a gene: 9. The CDR3 has 13 residues. The germline gives CDR1 MDHEN, CDR2 SYDVKM. The CDR3 DNA sequence: TGTGCCAGCACAGGACAGGTGTCCGGTGAGCAGTTCTTC. This gives the protein CASTGQVSGEQFF.

The V gene is TRBV7-8, the J gene TRBJ2-4; D not resolved. The V end was cut by 5 bases, the J end by 8 bases, with 19 bases between. The CDR3 spans 15 residues. Germline CDR1 is SGHVS and CDR2 is FQNEAQ. The DNA for the CDR3 is TGTGCCAGCAGCGCCGAACTGGGTAGCCGAGACATTCAGTACTTC. Its protein product is CASSAELGSRDIQYF.

This clone came up once. The chain links TRBV18 to TRBJ2-1; maybe TRBD1 (6 bases). This CDR3 has 13 residues. The germline V gene has CDR1 KGHSH and CDR2 LQKENI. V was trimmed by 6 bases and J by 4 bases, leaving 10 bases between them. CDR3 sequence (DNA): TGTGCCAGCTCGACGGACAGTTACAATGAGCAGTTCTTC. Protein product: CASSTDSYNEQFF. The full variable domain, with the rest looked up from reference TRBV18 and TRBJ2-1, is NAGVMQNPRHLVRRRGQEARLRCSPMKGHSHVYWYRQLPEEGLKFMVYLQKENIIDESGMPKERFSAEFPKEGPSILRIQQVVRGDSAAYFCASSTDSYNEQFFGPGTRLTVL.

The J gene is TRBJ2-3, the V gene TRBV4-1; 7 bases align to TRBD2. Trimming cost V 1 base and J 4 bases; bases outside gene matches: 8. The CDR3 consists of 16 residues. CDR1 is MGHRA, CDR2 YSYEKL, per germline. CDR3 sequence (DNA): TGCGCCAGCAGCCAAGGCTGGGGCCTAGCGGCAGATACGCAGTATTTT. Translating it yields CASSQGWGLAADTQYF.

This chain links TRBV15 with TRBJ2-6, with D unclear. The length of the CDR3 is 16 residues. With 7 bases removed from V and 2 bases from J, the gap between germline ends came to 15 bases. Germline-derived CDR1 and CDR2 are LNHNV and YYDKDF (reference sequence). The CDR3 is CATNPASRAGANVLTF. The CDR3 region has the DNA TGTGCCACCAACCCGGCGAGCCGAGCTGGGGCCAACGTCCTGACTTTC. Drawing the rest from reference TRBV15 and TRBJ2-6, the complete variable domain is DAMVIQNPRYQVTQFGKPVTLSCSQTLNHNVMYWYQQKSSQAPKLLFHYYDKDFNNEADTPDNFQSRRPNTSFCFLDIRSPGLGDTAMYLCATNPASRAGANVLTFGAGSRLTVL.

To note about this clone: Other DNA sequences in this specimen translate into the identical CDR3. The V call is TRBV5-1, the J call TRBJ2-1, with D unclear. CDR1 SGHRS and CDR2 YFSETQ come from the germline V gene. V gave up 4 bases and J gave up 0 bases, with 8 bases separating them. This CDR3 has 14 amino acids. DNA for the CDR3: TGCGCCAGCAGCGGAAGTAGCTCCTACAATGAGCAGTTCTTC. Its translation: CASSGSSSYNEQFF. The complete variable domain, with remaining parts taken from reference TRBV5-1 and TRBJ2-1, reads KAGVTQTPRYLIKTRGQQVTLSCSPISGHRSVSWYQQTPGQGLQFLFEYFSETQRNKGNFPGRFSGRQFSNSRSEMNVSTLELGDSALYLCASSGSSSYNEQFFGPGTRLTVL.

J is TRBJ1-6 and V is TRBV9; TRBD1 aligns across 11 bases. V was clipped by 4 bases and J by 10 bases; unmatched bases: 4. The CDR3 is 14 amino acids. CDR1 is SGDLS and CDR2 is YYNGEE in the germline V gene. CDR3 region: CASSPGTGGSPLHF. CDR3 coding DNA: TGTGCCAGCAGCCCCGGGACAGGGGGATCACCCCTCCACTTT.

V and J are TRBV9 and TRBJ1-4, with D uncertain. Trimming left V 0 bases short and J 3 bases short, with 6 bases between. This CDR3 has 14 residues. CDR1 is SGDLS, CDR2 YYNGEE, per germline. CDR3 loop: CASSVGIANEKLFF. For the CDR3, the DNA is TGTGCCAGCAGCGTAGGGATCGCTAATGAAAAACTGTTTTTT.

This clone has more than one count but fewer than ten. This chain uses TRBV4-3 with TRBJ2-1; D is unresolved. The CDR3 is 13 residues long. Deletions cut 4 bases from V and 9 bases from J, with 13 bases between. Germline assignment: CDR1 LGHNA and CDR2 YSLEER. The CDR3 loop reads CASSLIKSFEQFF. The CDR3 region has the DNA TGCGCCAGCAGCCTAATAAAGTCGTTTGAGCAGTTCTTC.

The chain joins TRBV6-5 to TRBJ1-6; 8 nucleotides line up with TRBD1. The CDR3 length is 12 residues. Per germline, CDR1 MNHEY and CDR2 SVGAGI. CDR3 in amino acids: CVPDRDGSPLHF. The CDR3 region has the DNA TGTGTCCCGGACAGGGATGGCTCACCCCTCCACTTT.

The chain joins TRBV30 to TRBJ2-3; 10 bases fit TRBD1. This CDR3 comprises 15 residues. The germline gives CDR1 GTSNPN, CDR2 SVGIG (reference sequence). Trimming removed 4 bases from V and 1 base from J; junction bases left unmatched: 5. For the CDR3, the DNA is TGTGCCTGGACGGGACAGGGGCCCCGCACAGATACGCAGTATTTT. It specifies CAWTGQGPRTDTQYF.

The V and J genes are TRBV20-1 and TRBJ2-7, with D uncertain. The CDR3 has 10 amino acids. V shed 2 bases and J shed 3 bases, with 2 bases lying between them. Looked up from germline, CDR1 is DFQATT and CDR2 is SNEGSKA (reference sequence). The CDR3 DNA follows: TGCAGTGCTAGAATCTACGAGCAGTACTTC. Translating it yields CSARIYEQYF.

The rearrangement joins TRBV5-8 to TRBJ2-5, with a tentative D call TRBD2 (5 bases). Between the trimmed V and J ends, which lost 4 bases and 2 bases, there was a span of 12 bases. The CDR3 is 14 amino acids. The germline CDR1 and CDR2 sequences are SGHTS and YDEGEE. CDR3 bases: TGTGCCAGCAGCCAACGGAGGATTCAAGAGACCCAGTACTTC. Translation gives CASSQRRIQETQYF.

This clone was recorded once. The rearrangement uses TRBV6-5 and TRBJ1-4; D remains ambiguous. V was clipped by 2 bases and J by 5 bases, with 12 bases between them. Germline values: CDR1 MNHEY, CDR2 SVGAGI. CDR3 length: 15 amino acids. The CDR3 DNA reads TGTGCCAGCAGTTACAAATGGGGTGGGAATGAAAAACTGTTTTTT. Translating it yields CASSYKWGGNEKLFF.

This clone was counted a single time. The chain has TRBV7-2 and TRBJ2-7; 9 nucleotides agree with TRBD1. With V trimmed by 4 bases and J by 9 bases, 7 bases remained unmatched. Germline V gene data show CDR1 as SGHTA and CDR2 as FQGNSA. CDR3 length: 13 amino acids. DNA of the CDR3: TGTGCCAGCAGCTCAGGTGGACAGGGGCGGCAGTACTTC. Protein sequence: CASSSGGQGRQYF. Filled out from reference TRBV7-2 and TRBJ2-7, the complete variable domain reads GAGVSQSPSNKVTEKGKDVELRCDPISGHTALYWYRQSLGQGLEFLIYFQGNSAPDKSGLPSDRFSAERTGGSVSTLTIQRTQQEDSAVYLCASSSGGQGRQYFGPGTRLTVT.

The rearrangement links TRBV25-1 to TRBJ2-3; TRBD2 agrees at 9 bases. The CDR3 has 17 amino acids. From germline, CDR1 is MGHDK and CDR2 SYGVNS. The V segment lost 3 bases and the J segment 3 bases; nucleotides outside the gene matches: 10. CDR3 in amino acids: CASSETLGTSTTDTQYF. The CDR3 DNA reads as TGTGCCAGCAGTGAGACACTTGGGACTAGCACGACAGATACGCAGTATTTT.

This clone has more than one count but fewer than ten. The CDR3 bases are TGTGCCAGCAGTGGGGACAGCACAGATACGCAGTATTTT. It yields the protein CASSGDSTDTQYF. The chain employs TRBV2 and TRBJ2-3; D is possibly TRBD1 or TRBD2 (5 bases each). CDR3 length: 13 residues. Looked up from germline, CDR1 is SNHLY and CDR2 is FYNNEI. Trimming left V 4 bases short and J 0 bases short, with 5 bases between.

This rearrangement joins TRBV20-1 to TRBJ1-2; D may be TRBD1 (6 bases). The CDR3 extends over 11 amino acids. The germline V and J ends were trimmed by 3 bases and 8 bases, with 10 bases remaining between them. Germline V gene data show CDR1 as DFQATT and CDR2 as SNEGSKA (reference sequence). CDR3 sequence (DNA): TGCAGTGCTAGCAGGGGATTAGGCTACACCTTC. This encodes CSASRGLGYTF.

In its sample, this clone was seen once. The rearrangement links TRBV7-2 to TRBJ2-3; D is uncertain. This CDR3 spans 12 amino acids. Trimming shortened V by 2 bases and J by 5 bases, and 5 bases separated the two germline ends. Germline V gene sequence: CDR1 SGHTA, CDR2 FQGNSA. The CDR3 loop is CASSLTGDTQYF. The DNA for the CDR3 is TGTGCCAGCAGCTTAACGGGAGATACGCAGTATTTT.

The chain links TRBV7-2 to TRBJ2-3, with TRBD2 as a possible D gene (6 bases). The V end was cut by 5 bases, the J end by 2 bases, with 11 bases between. The CDR3 is 14 residues long. Germline V gene lookup returns CDR1 SGHTA and CDR2 FQGNSA. The CDR3 is CASSPLRDTDTQYF. The CDR3 DNA is TGTGCCAGCAGCCCCCTGCGGGACACAGATACGCAGTATTTT.

This clone was observed a few times. The V gene is TRBV5-1, the J gene TRBJ2-7; possibly TRBD1 or TRBD2 for D (5 bases each). V lost 1 base to trimming and J lost 2 bases, with 10 bases between them. Looked up from germline, CDR1 is SGHRS and CDR2 is YFSETQ. CDR3 length: 14 amino acids. CDR3 protein: CASSLNWGPYEQYF. CDR3 coding DNA: TGCGCCAGCAGCTTGAATTGGGGACCCTACGAGCAGTACTTC. Combining the CDR3 with reference TRBV5-1 and TRBJ2-7 gives the whole variable domain KAGVTQTPRYLIKTRGQQVTLSCSPISGHRSVSWYQQTPGQGLQFLFEYFSETQRNKGNFPGRFSGRQFSNSRSEMNVSTLELGDSALYLCASSLNWGPYEQYFGPGTRLTVT.

This clone was seen more than once but under ten times. The chain recombines TRBV13 with TRBJ2-2; D is undetermined. The germline CDR1 and CDR2 sequences are PRHDT and FYEKMQ (reference sequence). The CDR3 loop spans 13 amino acids. Trimming stripped 0 bases from V and 6 bases from J, with 5 bases between. DNA of the CDR3: TGTGCCAGCAGCTTAGGAGGACCCGGGGAGCTGTTTTTT. As protein: CASSLGGPGELFF.

This clone showed up just a few times. The chain uses TRBV29-1 and TRBJ2-1; 7 bases align to TRBD2. The CDR3 is made up of 14 amino acids. The ends lost 6 bases at V and 4 bases at J; junction bases unmatched: 9. Germline V gene lookup returns CDR1 SQVTM and CDR2 ANQGSEA. CDR3 in DNA: TGCAGCGTCCAACGGGCTAGCGGTTACAATGAGCAGTTCTTC. Its protein is CSVQRASGYNEQFF.

For the CDR3, the DNA is TGTGCCAGCAGCCCCACCGGAACATCCCACAATGAGCAGTTCTTC. Translated: CASSPTGTSHNEQFF. This chain uses TRBV9 with TRBJ2-1; no firm D call. The CDR3 sequence is 15 residues long. The germline V and J ends were trimmed by 4 bases and 5 bases, with 16 bases remaining between them. CDR1 and CDR2 (germline): SGDLS, YYNGEE.

The chain joins TRBV30 to TRBJ1-2; D is possibly TRBD1 (6 bases). V gave up 1 base and J gave up 2 bases, with 14 bases separating them. The CDR3 totals 15 residues. CDR1 GTSNPN and CDR2 SVGIG come from the germline V gene (reference sequence). For the CDR3, the DNA is TGTGCCTGGAGTGGTCCCCGGACAGCAAACTATGGCTACACCTTC. Its protein is CAWSGPRTANYGYTF.